The entry that follows covers one TCR beta chain sequence. What it binds is unknown. The data were obtained in a study of T cell responses to AZD1222 COVID-19 vaccine. Study-level findings and limits: Along spike, vaccine-associated CD4 TCRs were found throughout, with dominance at 160-218 and 743-854. Donors were chiefly white British, with a greater number of females, and clonal diversity was perhaps underestimated. At baseline, seropositivity was found in only 6 or 7 AZD1222 recipients. Sampled repertoires all dated from after the peak T cell response.

Sequencing used immunoSEQ multiplex PCR; TCRdb keeps in-frame clones, though not all of them. The repertoire holds about 79,000 clones, with around 81% as singletons. This CDR3 region has 15 residues. The V gene lost 7 bases and the J gene lost 1 base, with 16 bases spanning the gap. Germline loops: CDR1 SNHLY, CDR2 FYNNEI. The TCR originated in an adult in good health. Specimen: peripheral blood, collected on day 0 of AZD1222 vaccination. This rearrangement joins TRBV2 to TRBJ1-1; D perhaps matches TRBD1 (6 bases). The CDR3 loop reads CASISAGVGNTEAFF. The CDR3 DNA is TGTGCCAGCATATCGGCAGGGGTGGGGAACACTGAAGCTTTCTTT. The full variable domain, completed using reference TRBV2 and TRBJ1-1, is EPEVTQTPSHQVTQMGQEVILRCVPISNHLYFYWYRQILGQKVEFLVSFYNNEISEKSEIFDDQFSVERPDGSNFTLKIRSTKLEDSAMYFCASISAGVGNTEAFFGQGTRLTVV.